This is a list of T cell receptor beta chains from one sample in a study of read filtering for tumor transcriptome and immune sequencing. Each CDR3 protein is one row after TCRdb ran MiXCR on the reads. Here the sample spans fewer than 100,000 distinct CDR3 sequences, 10% to 15% being singletons. Sample: a population of CD138-negative cells sorted from bone marrow. The receptor set was obtained from a donor aged 40 or over with multiple myeloma. Each CDR3 is given with its conserved first and last residue. Fields, in order: D gene, J gene, V gene, clone size, CDR3 DNA, CDR3 protein. D genes are given only for firm matches. Clone size appears in some rows only: once, few, many, or a class for an expanded clone.

d_call: TRBD2
j_call: TRBJ2-7
v_call: TRBV6-6
clone_size: many
cdr3_nt: TGTGCCAGCAGTTACGGGACTACTTACGAGCAGTACTTC
cdr3_aa: CASSYGTTYEQYF

d_call: -
j_call: TRBJ1-3
v_call: TRBV7-2
clone_size: once
cdr3_nt: TGTGCCAGCAGCTTACCAGAGGGCTCTGGAGACACCAGATATTTT
cdr3_aa: CASSLPEGSGDTRYF

d_call: -
j_call: TRBJ1-1
v_call: TRBV7-2
clone_size: many
cdr3_nt: TGTGCCAGCAGCAAAAACGAGGGGTTCCCTGAAGCTTTCTTT
cdr3_aa: CASSKNEGFPEAFF

d_call: -
j_call: TRBJ2-5
v_call: TRBV5-1
clone_size: -
cdr3_nt: TGCGCCAGCAGCTTGGGGGGACACAGAACCCAAGAGACCCAGTACTTC
cdr3_aa: CASSLGGHRTQETQYF

d_call: TRBD1
j_call: TRBJ2-1
v_call: TRBV11-2
clone_size: many
cdr3_nt: TGTGCCAGCAGCCAACCCGGGACAGGGTCCTACAATGAGCAGTTCTTC
cdr3_aa: CASSQPGTGSYNEQFF

d_call: TRBD2
j_call: TRBJ2-1
v_call: TRBV28
clone_size: many
cdr3_nt: TGTGCCAGCAGTTTATCGGTATTACTAGCGGGAGTCAATGAGCAGTTCTTC
cdr3_aa: CASSLSVLLAGVNEQFF

d_call: -
j_call: TRBJ2-7
v_call: TRBV7-2
clone_size: many
cdr3_nt: TGTGCCAGCAGCTTGGGGCGCGTCTCCTACGAGCAGTACTTC
cdr3_aa: CASSLGRVSYEQYF

d_call: TRBD2
j_call: TRBJ2-1
v_call: TRBV2
clone_size: many
cdr3_nt: TGTGCCAGCAGTGGGGAGGGGTATGAGCAGTTCTTC
cdr3_aa: CASSGEGYEQFF

d_call: -
j_call: TRBJ2-1
v_call: TRBV11-3
clone_size: many
cdr3_nt: TGTGCCAGCAGCTTAGTGGCTAGCAATGAGCAGTTCTTC
cdr3_aa: CASSLVASNEQFF

d_call: TRBD2
j_call: TRBJ2-1
v_call: TRBV29-1
clone_size: many
cdr3_nt: TGCAGCGTTGAGAATAGCGGGAGTTTCAATGAGCAGTTCTTC
cdr3_aa: CSVENSGSFNEQFF

d_call: -
j_call: TRBJ1-2
v_call: TRBV27
clone_size: many
cdr3_nt: TGTGCCAGCACTAAATGGGGGCTGAATGGCTACACCTTC
cdr3_aa: CASTKWGLNGYTF

d_call: -
j_call: TRBJ1-3
v_call: TRBV12-3/TRBV12-4
clone_size: many
cdr3_nt: TGTGCCAGCAGTTTGGTCCAGGGCACCGGAAACACCATATATTTT
cdr3_aa: CASSLVQGTGNTIYF

d_call: TRBD1
j_call: TRBJ1-1
v_call: TRBV6-1
clone_size: many
cdr3_nt: TGTGCCAGCAGATACAATCCGGGACAGGGGGCTGATGAAGCTTTCTTT
cdr3_aa: CASRYNPGQGADEAFF

d_call: -
j_call: TRBJ2-1
v_call: TRBV7-8
clone_size: many
cdr3_nt: TGTGCCAGCAGCTCCGAGCAGGTCAGGAGGGGCTACAATGAGCAGTTCTTC
cdr3_aa: CASSSEQVRRGYNEQFF

d_call: -
j_call: TRBJ2-2
v_call: TRBV5-1
clone_size: -
cdr3_nt: TGCGCCAGCAGCTTGGTGGGACCAGGGAGCGGGGAGCTGTTTTTT
cdr3_aa: CASSLVGPGSGELFF

d_call: -
j_call: TRBJ2-3
v_call: TRBV11-1
clone_size: few
cdr3_nt: TGTGCCAGCAGCTTGTTAAGTACAGATACGCAGTATTTT
cdr3_aa: CASSLLSTDTQYF

d_call: TRBD1
j_call: TRBJ2-7
v_call: TRBV12-3/TRBV12-4
clone_size: many
cdr3_nt: TGTGCCAGCAGTCGACAGGGGTCGGGAGAGCAGTACTTC
cdr3_aa: CASSRQGSGEQYF

d_call: TRBD2
j_call: TRBJ2-7
v_call: TRBV3-1
clone_size: many
cdr3_nt: TGTGCCAGCAGCCAACAACTAGCGAAGAACGAGCAGTACTTC
cdr3_aa: CASSQQLAKNEQYF